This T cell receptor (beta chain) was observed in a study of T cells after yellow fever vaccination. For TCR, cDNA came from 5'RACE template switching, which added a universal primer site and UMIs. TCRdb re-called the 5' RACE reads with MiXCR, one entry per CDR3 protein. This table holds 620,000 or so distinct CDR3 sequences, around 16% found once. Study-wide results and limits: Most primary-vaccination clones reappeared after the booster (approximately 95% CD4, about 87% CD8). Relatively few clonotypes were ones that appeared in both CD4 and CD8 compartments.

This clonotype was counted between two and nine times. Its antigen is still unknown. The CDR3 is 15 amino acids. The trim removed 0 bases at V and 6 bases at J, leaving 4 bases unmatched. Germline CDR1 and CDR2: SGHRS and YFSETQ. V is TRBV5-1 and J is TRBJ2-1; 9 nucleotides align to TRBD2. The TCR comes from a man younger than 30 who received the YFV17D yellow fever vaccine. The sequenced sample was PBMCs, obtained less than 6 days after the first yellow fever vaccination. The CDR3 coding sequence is TGCGCCAGCAGCTTGGTAGGCGGGGGGGTCAATGAGCAGTTCTTC. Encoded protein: CASSLVGGGVNEQFF. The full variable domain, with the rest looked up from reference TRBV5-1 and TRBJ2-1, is KAGVTQTPRYLIKTRGQQVTLSCSPISGHRSVSWYQQTPGQGLQFLFEYFSETQRNKGNFPGRFSGRQFSNSRSEMNVSTLELGDSALYLCASSLVGGGVNEQFFGPGTRLTVL.